Shown below are 9 T cell receptor beta chains from a single sample sequenced in a study of blood T cell repertoires in COVID-19. Only in-frame clones appear in the TCRdb table, and some are missing; sequencing was by immunoSEQ multiplex PCR. The top ten hold 8.5% to 10% of the sample, which has under 250,000 clones, around 83% seen once. Sequences were obtained from peripheral blood. The receptors were sampled from a man aged 40-50 years with active or convalescent COVID-19.

The chain has TRBV12-3 or TRBV12-4 and TRBJ1-1; D remains ambiguous. The germline V and J ends were trimmed by 7 bases and 9 bases, with 15 bases remaining between them. There are 12 residues in the CDR3. In DNA, the CDR3 is TGTGCCAGCACTCTGGCCAGGTCGAAAGCTTTCTTT. This gives the protein CASTLARSKAFF.

The rearrangement joins TRBV7-3 to TRBJ2-7; 8 bases match TRBD2. The junction had 5 bases not matched to a gene; V was cut back by 3 bases and J by 1 base. CDR1 SGHTA and CDR2 FQGTGA come from the germline V gene. The CDR3 is 15 residues long. CDR3 region: CASSLEAGVSYEQYF. The CDR3 DNA is TGTGCCAGCAGCTTGGAAGCGGGAGTTTCCTACGAGCAGTACTTC.

This clone was recorded a few times. This chain connects TRBV7-9 to TRBJ1-1; possible D gene TRBD1, 6 bases. This CDR3 is 14 amino acids long. V gave up 5 bases and J gave up 4 bases, with 14 bases separating them. Germline CDR1 and CDR2: SEHNR and FQNEAQ (reference sequence). The CDR3 bases are TGTGCCAGCAGCGCACAGGGTAGGGCCACTGAAGCTTTCTTT. It codes for CASSAQGRATEAFF.

The table lists this clone with a count of one. The chain is built from TRBV7-2 and TRBJ1-4; D not resolved. Germline V lookup: CDR1 SGHTA, CDR2 FQGNSA. The CDR3 contains 14 residues. V lost 4 bases, J lost 3 bases, and 9 bases lay in between. The CDR3, as DNA: TGTGCCAGCAGCTCCCCTAAGCCTAATGAAAAACTGTTTTTT. Translating gives CASSSPKPNEKLFF.

The chain couples TRBV5-4 to TRBJ2-3; tentative D call: TRBD1 (6 bases). The CDR3 sequence is 14 residues long. The germline gives CDR1 SGHNT, CDR2 YYREEE (reference sequence). The V gene lost 4 bases and the J gene lost 0 bases, with 9 bases spanning the gap. In nucleotides, the CDR3 is TGTGCCAGCAGCAGGCAGGGGAGCACAGATACGCAGTATTTT. Residues: CASSRQGSTDTQYF.

The V call is TRBV27, the J call TRBJ2-7, with 12 nucleotides matching TRBD1. J gave up 7 bases and V 3 bases, and 13 bases lay outside the gene matches. The CDR3 contains 17 residues. Germline V gene lookup returns CDR1 MNHEY and CDR2 SMNVEV (reference sequence). CDR3: CASSLGPPGQGAQEQYF. CDR3 in DNA: TGTGCCAGCAGTTTGGGGCCTCCGGGACAGGGGGCACAGGAGCAGTACTTC.

This clone showed up many times. The chain uses TRBV7-2 and TRBJ2-3; maybe TRBD2 (5 bases). The CDR3 runs to 16 residues. V was cut by 2 bases and J by 2 bases, with 14 bases left in between. CDR1 and CDR2 from the germline V gene are SGHTA and FQGNSA. The CDR3 nucleotides read TGTGCCAGCAGCTTATTCAGAGTCGGGGACACAGATACGCAGTATTTT. Protein sequence: CASSLFRVGDTDTQYF. Looking up the rest from reference TRBV7-2 and TRBJ2-3 gives the full variable domain: GAGVSQSPSNKVTEKGKDVELRCDPISGHTALYWYRQSLGQGLEFLIYFQGNSAPDKSGLPSDRFSAERTGGSVSTLTIQRTQQEDSAVYLCASSLFRVGDTDTQYFGPGTRLTVL.

The chain links TRBV5-1 to TRBJ1-2, with TRBD1 matching over 7 bases. The CDR3 runs 14 residues. After removal of 2 bases from V and 8 bases from J, the junction contained 9 bases not matched to a gene. Looked up from germline, CDR1 is SGHRS and CDR2 is YFSETQ. CDR3 nucleotide sequence: TGCGCCAGCAGCTTAACAACAGGGGTATTAGGCTACACCTTC. The encoded protein is CASSLTTGVLGYTF.

V and J are TRBV6-5 and TRBJ1-1, with a weak D call TRBD1 (6 bases). Germline loops: CDR1 MNHEY, CDR2 SVGAGI. This CDR3 has 14 residues. Trimming took 10 bases from V and 1 from J, leaving 16 bases between them. CDR3 sequence: CATYRRGSNTEAFF. Written as DNA, the CDR3 is TGTGCCACTTACAGAAGGGGGTCGAACACTGAAGCTTTCTTT.